This T cell receptor beta chain was identified during a study of CD8+ T cells in alopecia areata. As regards this clone: No antigen is known for it.

Findings and limits, study-wide: Higher clonality and more expanded CD8+ clones appeared in lesional than normal scalp. Scalp clonality and expanded CD8+ clones among the top 100 were significantly decreased by tofacitinib.

Sequencing used cDNA as its template, made by extracting RNA and reverse transcribing it. Libraries were prepared by immunoSEQ multiplex PCR; TCRdb keeps only in-frame clonotypes and omits some of them. The sample lists around 150,000 clones; around three fifths were seen once. The CDR3 contains 14 residues. Germline values: CDR1 MNHEY, CDR2 SVGAGI. V was pared by 6 bases and J by 6 bases, with 9 bases of the junction left unmatched. Sample treatment: oral pan-JAK inhibitor, 5-10 mg twice daily. The sequences come from CD4+ T cells sorted from blood, collected at week 24, from a patient treated with tofacitinib. The clonotype originates from a human donor with alopecia areata. This rearrangement joins TRBV6-5 to TRBJ2-3, with 7 bases aligning to TRBD2. The CDR3 loop reads CASRPRGVGDTQYF. The CDR3 region has the DNA TGTGCCAGCAGGCCTCGGGGGGTAGGGGATACGCAGTATTTT.